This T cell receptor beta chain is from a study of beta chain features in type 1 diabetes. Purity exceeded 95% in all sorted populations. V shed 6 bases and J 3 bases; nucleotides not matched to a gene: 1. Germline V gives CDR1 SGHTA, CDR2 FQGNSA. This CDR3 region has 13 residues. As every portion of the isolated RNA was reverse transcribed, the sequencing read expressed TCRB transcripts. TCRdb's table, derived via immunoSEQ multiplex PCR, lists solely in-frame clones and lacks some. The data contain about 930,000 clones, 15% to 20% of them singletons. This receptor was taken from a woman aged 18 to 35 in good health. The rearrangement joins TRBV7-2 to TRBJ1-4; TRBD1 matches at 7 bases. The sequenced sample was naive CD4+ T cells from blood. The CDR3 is CASRGQPNEKLFF. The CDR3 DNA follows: TGTGCCAGCAGGGGACAGCCTAATGAAAAACTGTTTTTT.